This T cell receptor (beta chain) is from a study of cytomegalovirus exposure and HLA in healthy donors (dated by TCRdb to about 2017). Regarding the research as a whole: In an earlier analysis of 550 to 750 of the donors, 250 to 300 Gb of sequence data and just under 120 million unique TCR beta sequences from approximately 180 million T cells were reported. Donor age, sex, ethnicity and CMV serostatus were collected together with the repertoire data. The study combined high-throughput TCR immunosequencing, statistical association of individual TCRs with disease status, and machine learning to predict cytomegalovirus infection status. The aim of the study was to test whether cataloging public T cell receptors could identify signatures of past pathogen exposure. In a later genetic analysis, genome-wide SNP genotypes for about 55% of the 666 donors were used, and that subset was treated as a discovery cohort. A separate validation cohort of roughly 130 different subjects was used in addition to the roughly 670-subject first cohort. The number of typed donors differed by locus: roughly 620-630 for A, B, C, DRB1 and DQB1; approximately 520 for DQA1; over 600 for DPA1; and some 450 for DPB1. A later analysis re-analyzed previously published TCR beta repertoires from several hundred donors and added high-resolution HLA genotyping to study TCR occurrence patterns. HLA typing covered class I and class II loci at four-digit resolution. Using immunosequencing, the study profiled T cell repertoires from fewer than 850 subjects and related those repertoires to cytomegalovirus serostatus. In the later analysis, no new phenotypic data were used to find candidate immune exposures; instead, reliance was placed on TCR beta sequences and their occurrence across donors. Roughly 300 gigabases of sequencing data and approximately 85 million unique TCR sequences were included in an early release covering about 700 HLA-typed donors. Roughly five DR-DQ haplotypes were handled as single units for association and clustering because linkage in the cohort was strong. To decide whether each TCR beta V gene segment behaved as functional or pseudogenic, an earlier analysis of approximately 620 of the donors relied on high-throughput TCR beta sequencing. On average, around 200,000 unique TCR beta nucleotide sequences were sequenced per donor among a few hundred genotyped donors of the cohort, with 15% to 20% of those sequences being non-productive. All discovery cohort repertoires had been generated on a single sequencing platform. The genetic ancestry cluster associated with self-reported Caucasian donors included over 80% of the roughly 390 genotyped donors. Beyond this particular receptor, the publication reports: A further reported finding was that TCR beta sequences accurately predicted the HLA-A and HLA-B alleles for most subjects in the first cohort. According to a later analysis, most CMV-associated TCR beta chains appeared to be HLA-restricted, and the HLA associations seemed to be driven largely by CMV exposure. Over 15 rarely observed V segments, including chromosome 9 orphons, were excluded from the earlier analysis of approximately 500 of the donors because counts were too low. The sequencing pipeline was judged likely to have produced a cluster of highly shared sequence variants as a technical artifact. Only TCR beta chains were sequenced in this cohort, and the absence of alpha or paired-chain data limited detectable features. The authors suggested that the approach could potentially be extended to other disease states and immunological phenotypes. The 87-base-pair reads could not distinguish some IMGT-functional V segments, including TRBV6-2 and TRBV6-3, so those segments were excluded. In a later genetic analysis, a missense DCLRE1C variant was associated with V-gene and J-gene trimming of TCR beta chains, and the association was replicated in an independent cohort. Linkage disequilibrium might explain the correlated functional status among segregating V segments, but an unknown experimental factor could not be excluded. In vitro tests confirmed that a few of the cytomegalovirus-associated TCR beta chains recognize cytomegalovirus antigens. According to a later analysis, parvovirus B19, influenza, CMV and Epstein-Barr virus appeared linked to several top co-occurrence clusters. In a later analysis, HLA-associated TCR beta chains showed more clonal expansion and lower generation probabilities than non-associated chains that were equally common. Because some donors lacked HLA typing at each locus, the association tests relied only on the typed subset. Immune exposure information for the cohort was limited to CMV serostatus. Cytomegalovirus status was reported to be diagnosed by the classifier with high specificity and sensitivity in both the original and validation cohorts. In a later analysis, more than 15,000 TCR beta sequences were associated with specific HLA alleles at a false discovery rate of 0.05. In an earlier analysis of about 540 of the donors, most TCR beta V segments were observed in productive rearrangements about 87% or about 30% of the time, broadly matching IMGT annotations. A later analysis found that TCR association rates varied across HLA loci, with DRB1 alleles showing the most associated TCRs and HLA-C alleles the fewest. When HLA alleles, especially DR and DQ, strongly co-occurred, attributing TCR associations to individual alleles was difficult. Compared with the roughly 670-donor mean, donors in an Asian-associated ancestry cluster had fewer N-insertions in productive TCRs, according to a later genetic analysis. The presence/absence analyses assumed that sequencing depth was roughly uniform across donors, and that assumption may not be true. The study listed 150 to 200 TCR beta chains as associated with cytomegalovirus. Across donors, most TCR sequences were observed very rarely, whereas some public TCRs were present in many individuals.

In total, around 600 healthy bone marrow donors made up the cohort. Cohort members were all nominally healthy when sampled, although unrecorded immune exposures were likely present. The donor tested CMV seronegative, placing the donor among the approximately 360 seronegative members of the cohort. A peripheral blood sample was collected from each donor, and TCR beta sequencing was performed on peripheral blood mononuclear cells. The Qiagen DNeasy Blood Extraction Kit was used to extract genomic DNA from the blood cell samples. For this clone: Which antigen it targets is not known. The input lacks base qualities; no much larger clone sits a single base away.

Library preparation was by the immunoSEQ multiplex PCR assay. A mixture of 60 forward primers for TCR Vbeta segments and 13 reverse primers for TCR Jbeta segments was used in the multiplex PCR. The CDR3 region of rearranged TCR beta genes was amplified from genomic DNA by a multiplex PCR assay. On the Illumina HiSeq System, the amplified TCR beta libraries were sequenced as 87-base-pair reads. As for the original processing: A later analysis counted about 82 million unique TCR beta chains across the 640 or so repertoires, and 9.5 million to 11 million of these chains were shared by at least two donors. To remove PCR and sequencing errors, raw reads were error-corrected and collapsed into unique sequences using a nearest-neighbor algorithm that merged closely related sequences. V, D and J gene segments were assigned by aligning CDR3 sequences to IMGT reference sequences. For a sequence to be retained, at least a six-nucleotide match to both a V gene segment and a J gene segment was required. A rearrangement was called productive if the CDR3 had no stop codons and remained in frame with V and J, and every other rearrangement was called non-productive. CDR3 was defined according to IMGT convention as the region running from the second conserved V-encoded cysteine to the conserved J-encoded phenylalanine. The earlier analysis of some 550 of the donors excluded any sequence lacking an unambiguous match to a single V gene segment. An earlier analysis of 587 of the donors called V segments functional above 56.7% productive rearrangements and segregating when the between-donor standard deviation exceeded 5%. A statistical classification framework was built to diagnose cytomegalovirus status from the catalog of TCR beta chain sequences. In a later analysis, V and J genes were assigned by comparing TCR nucleotide sequences against IMGT/GENE-DB human TR gene sequences. Using the TCRdist pipeline, a later analysis assigned CDR3 sequences along with most-parsimonious VDJ recombination scenarios. In a later analysis, each TCR beta chain was defined by its CDR3 amino acid sequence together with its V-gene family, and reads without a unique V-gene family were excluded. To address suspected cross-contamination and a sequencing artifact, a later analysis removed approximately 590 highly shared, low-generation-probability nucleotide sequences. A later analysis calculated a clonal expansion index for each public chain from normalized within-repertoire ranks of inferred template counts. Generation probabilities in a later analysis came from a VDJ recombination model fitted to out-of-frame rearrangements, and those results were checked against IGoR. Hypergeometric tests were used in a later analysis to score TCR-TCR, TCR-HLA and TCR-CMV co-occurrence, with a repertoire-size bias correction applied to the TCR pairs. In a later analysis, false discovery rates were estimated by permuting HLA or CMV assignments 20 times. A later analysis grouped co-occurring TCRs with DBSCAN, adding TCRdist sequence similarity when clustering within HLA-allele-positive subsets. Repertoires with fewer than 30,000 or more than 120,000 public chains, plus five repertoires with anomalous nucleotide sharing, were excluded from co-occurrence clustering. TCRdb limited this immuneACCESS table to in-frame rearrangements with V and J called. A share of clones is missing; checked studies link under half to unresolved V genes, and the rest is unexplained. Clonal size and the V and J genes are those of that table, whereas D and trimming came from the DNA. Across this sample there are 100,000 to 120,000 clones, with roughly two thirds seen only once. The ten largest make up roughly 3.2% of the sample.

V is cut by 4 bases and J by 6 bases, and the space between the germline ends is 8 bases. CDR1 and CDR2 were assigned from the germline V gene as MNHNS and SASEGT. The CDR3 has 12 amino acids, counting the end cysteine and phenylalanine. The kept DNA is CDR3 alone, 36 bases in frame from the first base. This receptor was obtained from a man between 25 and 39 years old in good health and CMV-seronegative. In this chain, TRBV6-1 is recombined with TRBJ2-3; tentative D gene TRBD1, with 5 bases matching. Specimen: PBMCs. The nucleotide sequence is TGTGCCAGCAGTGGCTACAGGGATACGCAGTATTTT. The encoded protein is CASSGYRDTQYF.